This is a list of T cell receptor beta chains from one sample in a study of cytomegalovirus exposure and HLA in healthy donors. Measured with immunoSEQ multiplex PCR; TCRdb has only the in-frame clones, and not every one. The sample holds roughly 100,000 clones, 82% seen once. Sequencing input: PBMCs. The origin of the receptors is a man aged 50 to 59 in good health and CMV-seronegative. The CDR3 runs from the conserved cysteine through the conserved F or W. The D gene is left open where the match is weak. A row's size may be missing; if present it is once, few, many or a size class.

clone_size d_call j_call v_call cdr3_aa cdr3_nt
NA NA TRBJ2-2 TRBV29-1 CSVALNTGELFF TGCAGCGTTGCTCTGAACACCGGGGAGCTGTTTTTT
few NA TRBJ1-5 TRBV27 CASLVRAYSNQPQHF TGTGCCAGCCTGGTCAGGGCCTATAGCAATCAGCCCCAGCATTTT
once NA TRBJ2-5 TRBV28 CASSLAQETQYF TGTGCCAGCAGTTTGGCCCAAGAGACCCAGTACTTC
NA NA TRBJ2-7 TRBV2 CASSPQGYEQYF TGTGCCAGCAGTCCCCAGGGCTACGAGCAGTACTTC
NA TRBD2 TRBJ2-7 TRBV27 CASSLTAGGNEQYF TGTGCCAGCAGCCTTACGGCGGGAGGGAACGAGCAGTACTTC
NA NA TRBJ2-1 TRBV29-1 CSVGRTGSYNEQFF TGCAGCGTTGGAAGGACTGGCTCCTACAATGAGCAGTTCTTC
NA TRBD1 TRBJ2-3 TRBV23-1 CASSHPGQATDTQYF TGCGCCAGCAGTCATCCCGGACAGGCCACAGATACGCAGTATTTT
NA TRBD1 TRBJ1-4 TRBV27 CASSFDRANEKLFF TGTGCCAGCAGTTTCGACAGGGCAAATGAAAAACTGTTTTTT
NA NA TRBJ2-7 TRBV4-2 CASSQDRGRWGEYF TGTGCCAGCAGCCAAGATAGAGGGAGATGGGGGGAGTACTTC
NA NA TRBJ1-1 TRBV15 CATSRDIQTGAFF TGTGCCACCAGCAGAGATATCCAAACCGGGGCTTTCTTT
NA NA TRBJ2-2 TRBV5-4 CASSLAAKTGELFF TGTGCCAGCAGCTTGGCCGCGAAGACCGGGGAGCTGTTTTTT
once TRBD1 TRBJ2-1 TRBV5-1 CASSLGPVGTGKFLVTNEQFF TGCGCCAGCAGCTTAGGCCCTGTCGGGACAGGGAAATTCCTAGTGACCAATGAGCAGTTCTTC
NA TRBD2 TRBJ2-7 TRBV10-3 CAISEGPSGPPIFYEQYF TGTGCCATCAGTGAAGGCCCTAGCGGGCCTCCTATCTTCTACGAGCAGTACTTC
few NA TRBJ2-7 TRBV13 CASSLKVQNPYEQYF TGTGCCAGCAGCTTAAAAGTACAGAATCCCTACGAGCAGTACTTC
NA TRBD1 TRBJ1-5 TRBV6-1 CASGPGQGNQPQHF TGTGCCAGCGGTCCCGGACAGGGCAATCAGCCCCAGCATTTT
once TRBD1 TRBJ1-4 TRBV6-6 CASSTLTGRGEKLFF TGTGCCAGCAGTACTTTGACAGGGCGAGGTGAAAAACTGTTTTTT
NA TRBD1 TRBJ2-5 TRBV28 CASRSGQGDSSSGTQYF TGTGCCAGCAGATCGGGACAGGGGGATTCTTCAAGCGGGACCCAGTACTTC
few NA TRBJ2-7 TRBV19 CASSFVGSYEQYF TGTGCCAGTAGTTTTGTCGGGTCCTACGAGCAGTACTTC
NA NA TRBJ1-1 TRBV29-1 CSVDPMRGTPVAFF TGCAGCGTTGATCCCATGCGGGGTACGCCGGTGGCTTTCTTT
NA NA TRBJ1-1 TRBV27 CASSLTANTEAFF TGTGCCAGCAGTTTGACAGCGAACACTGAAGCTTTCTTT
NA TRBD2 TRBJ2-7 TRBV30 CAWSGTSGSFYEQYF TGTGCCTGGAGTGGGACTAGCGGGAGCTTCTACGAGCAGTACTTC
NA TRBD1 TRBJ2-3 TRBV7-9 CAIDRDRPTDTQYF TGTGCCATCGACAGGGACAGACCCACAGATACGCAGTATTTT
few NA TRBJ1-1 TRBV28 CASSFRELGAFF TGTGCCAGCAGTTTCCGGGAACTAGGAGCTTTCTTT
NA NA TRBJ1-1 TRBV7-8 CASSPQGGNTEAFF TGTGCCAGCAGCCCCCAAGGGGGGAACACTGAAGCTTTCTTT
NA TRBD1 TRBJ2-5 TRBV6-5 CASSYGTGAQETQYF TGTGCCAGCAGTTATGGGACAGGGGCGCAAGAGACCCAGTACTTC
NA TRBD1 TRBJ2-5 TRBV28 CASSSWTGGIETQYF TGTGCCAGCAGTTCCTGGACAGGGGGCATCGAGACCCAGTACTTC
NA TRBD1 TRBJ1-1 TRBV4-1 CASSRATGGVTEAFF TGCGCCAGCAGCCGAGCGACAGGGGGGGTCACTGAAGCTTTCTTT
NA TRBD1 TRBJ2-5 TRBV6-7 CASSYSGLAGTGNQETQYF TGTGCCAGCAGTTACTCGGGACTCGCCGGGACAGGGAACCAAGAGACCCAGTACTTC
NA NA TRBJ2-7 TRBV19 CASSKAGSYEQYF TGTGCCAGTAGTAAGGCGGGGTCGTACGAGCAGTACTTC
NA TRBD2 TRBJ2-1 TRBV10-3 CATTFSGSSYNEQFF TGTGCCACCACCTTTAGCGGGAGCTCCTACAATGAGCAGTTCTTC
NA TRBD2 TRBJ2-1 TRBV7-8 CASSLRTSNNEQFF TGTGCCAGCAGCTTACGGACTAGCAACAATGAGCAGTTCTTC
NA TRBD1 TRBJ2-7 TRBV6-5 CASSLGQAAYEQYF TGTGCCAGCAGTTTGGGACAGGCAGCCTACGAGCAGTACTTC
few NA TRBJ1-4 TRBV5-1 CASSLAPPGANEKLFF TGCGCCAGCAGCTTGGCCCCGCCAGGGGCTAATGAAAAACTGTTTTTT
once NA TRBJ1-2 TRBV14 CASSQEYKGIYGYTF TGTGCCAGCAGCCAAGAATATAAGGGGATATATGGCTACACCTTC
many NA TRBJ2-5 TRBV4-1 CASSQLPGHLKTQYF TGCGCCAGCAGCCAATTACCGGGACATCTGAAGACCCAGTACTTC
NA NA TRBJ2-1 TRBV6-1 CASSEEGQIPSYNEQFF TGTGCCAGCAGTGAAGAGGGGCAGATTCCCTCCTACAATGAGCAGTTCTTC
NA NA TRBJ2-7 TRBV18 CASSPRNRAEYEQYF TGTGCCAGCTCACCACGGAACAGGGCGGAATACGAGCAGTACTTC
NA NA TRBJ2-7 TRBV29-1 CSVLSNLYEQYF TGCAGCGTGCTCAGTAACCTCTACGAGCAGTACTTC
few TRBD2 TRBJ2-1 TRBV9 CASSDPPGLAGAGVNEQFF TGTGCCAGCAGCGATCCCCCTGGACTAGCGGGAGCAGGTGTCAATGAGCAGTTCTTC
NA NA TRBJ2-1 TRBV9 CASSVEGKPHPKDEQFF TGTGCCAGCAGCGTAGAGGGGAAACCCCACCCTAAAGATGAGCAGTTCTTC
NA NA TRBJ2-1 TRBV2 CASVAEASYNEQFF TGTGCCAGTGTAGCGGAAGCCTCCTACAATGAGCAGTTCTTC
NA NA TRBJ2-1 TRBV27 CASSFNNEQFF TGTGCCAGCAGTTTTAACAATGAGCAGTTCTTC